The clone carrying this TCR beta chain was seen a single time. Looked up from germline, CDR1 is SGHRS and CDR2 is YFSETQ. With V trimmed by 4 bases and J by 5 bases, 6 bases remained unmatched. CDR3 length equals 13 residues. The entry originates in a study of blood T cell repertoires in COVID-19. Whole-study context: There were acute and convalescent COVID-19 samples, and they came from the United States, Italy and Spain.

Per the original methods: Amplification of reference gene primers provided the estimated nucleated cell counts. Here immunoSEQ multiplex PCR was the method, and the copy in TCRdb shows in-frame clones only, minus some. V, J and clone size were drawn from that table, and D and trimming were deduced from the DNA. The repertoire holds about 180,000 clones, with about 82% as singletons. The sequenced sample was peripheral blood. The TCR was taken from an older man with active or convalescent COVID-19. The J gene is TRBJ2-7, the V gene TRBV5-1; 7 bases are a match to TRBD1. The CDR3 is CASSPWTGDEQYF. The CDR3 DNA follows: TGCGCCAGCAGCCCCTGGACAGGCGACGAGCAGTACTTC.